The 2 T cell receptor beta chains below were found in one sample sequenced in a study of shared clonotypes between healthy human individuals (dated by TCRdb to the early 2020s). The method was the immunoSEQ multiplex PCR assay. TCRdb took over this immuneACCESS table, retaining in-frame rearrangements with V and J assigned. Such tables are incomplete; in checked studies, under half of the missing clones stem from an unresolved V gene, and the remainder is unexplained. The sample includes 2 million to 2.5 million clones, with approximately 96% observed a single time. Of the sample, around 0.13% falls within the top ten clones. Sequenced sample: naive CD4+ T cells sorted from blood. The label giving this sample's cell subset or site can be read as: CD45RA+ positively selected. Receptors originate from a man aged 18 to 30 in good health.

The V and J genes are TRBV7-2 and TRBJ2-7, with TRBD2 matching over 12 bases. The junction had 10 bases not matched to a gene; V was cut back by 4 bases and J by 6 bases. The V gene's germline CDR1 is SGHTA and CDR2 FQGNSA. The CDR3 runs to 16 residues. The CDR3: CASSSARTSGKAEQYF. The DNA for the CDR3 is TGTGCCAGCAGCTCCGCTCGGACTAGCGGGAAGGCCGAGCAGTACTTC.

The chain has TRBV6-5 and TRBJ1-1, with D unclear. Germline V gene data show CDR1 as MNHEY and CDR2 as SVGAGI. V was trimmed by 6 bases and J by 6 bases, leaving 8 bases between them. The CDR3 totals 11 residues. CDR3 residues: CASSRNAEAFF. The CDR3 nucleotides are TGTGCCAGCAGCCGAAATGCTGAAGCTTTCTTT.